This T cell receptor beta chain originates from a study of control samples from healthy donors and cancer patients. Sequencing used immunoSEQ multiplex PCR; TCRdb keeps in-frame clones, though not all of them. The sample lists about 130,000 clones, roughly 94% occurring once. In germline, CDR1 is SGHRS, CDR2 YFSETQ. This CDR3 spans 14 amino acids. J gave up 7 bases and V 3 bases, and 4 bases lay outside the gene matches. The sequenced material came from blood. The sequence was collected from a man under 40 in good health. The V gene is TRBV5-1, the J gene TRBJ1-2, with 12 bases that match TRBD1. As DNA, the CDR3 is TGCGCCAGCAGCTCTCCGGGACAGGGGGCTGGCTACACCTTC. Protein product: CASSSPGQGAGYTF. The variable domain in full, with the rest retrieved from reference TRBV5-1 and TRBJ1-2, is KAGVTQTPRYLIKTRGQQVTLSCSPISGHRSVSWYQQTPGQGLQFLFEYFSETQRNKGNFPGRFSGRQFSNSRSEMNVSTLELGDSALYLCASSSPGQGAGYTFGSGTRLTVV.